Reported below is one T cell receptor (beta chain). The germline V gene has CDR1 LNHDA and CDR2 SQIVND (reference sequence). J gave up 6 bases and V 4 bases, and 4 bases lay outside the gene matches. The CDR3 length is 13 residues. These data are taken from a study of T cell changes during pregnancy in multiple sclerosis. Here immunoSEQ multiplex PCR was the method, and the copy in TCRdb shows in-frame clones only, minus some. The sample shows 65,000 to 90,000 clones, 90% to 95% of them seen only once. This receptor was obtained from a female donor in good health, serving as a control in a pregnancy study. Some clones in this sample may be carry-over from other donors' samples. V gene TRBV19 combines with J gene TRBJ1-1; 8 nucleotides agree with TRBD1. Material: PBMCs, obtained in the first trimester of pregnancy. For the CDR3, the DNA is TGTGCCAGTAGTACTGACAGGGGTGCTGAAGCTTTCTTT. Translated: CASSTDRGAEAFF.